This TCR beta chain was recovered during a study of tumor-infiltrating lymphocytes in primary liver carcinoma. They got blood RNA out of unsorted whole blood and also pulled out germline DNA. The CDR3 length is 12 residues. Constant-region priming of around 500 ng total RNA yielded TCR beta cDNA. Three-round nested multiplex PCR performed with slightly modified ARM-PCR produced the TCR beta libraries. Running 9 to 10 cycles apiece, the first two PCR rounds relied on TRBV1-TRBV30 forward primers together with a C-beta reverse primer. Via MiXCR, TCRdb re-called the multiplex PCR reads, giving one row per CDR3 protein. The sample has 300,000 to 400,000 distinct CDR3 sequences; 65% are singletons. Points on this clonotype: A much larger clone is a single base away; this may be a read error.

This TCR was sampled from a man aged 35 to 55 with primary liver carcinoma and hepatitis B virus infection. The material sequenced was peripheral blood. The rearrangement links TRBV12-3 or TRBV12-4 to TRBJ1-2; 7 bases line up with TRBD1. The CDR3 sequence is CPSSLDRDGYTF. The DNA of the CDR3 is TGTCCCAGCAGTCTAGACAGGGATGGCTACACCTTC.